Following are 24 T cell receptor beta chains from one sample sequenced in a study of blood T cell repertoires in COVID-19. The assay was immunoSEQ multiplex PCR, and TCRdb's table has in-frame clones only and misses some. The sample holds around 320,000 clones, roughly 85% seen once. Sequencing was performed on peripheral blood. The receptors originated from a human donor in a cohort sampled during active COVID-19.

This chain joins TRBV27 and TRBJ2-5; possible D gene TRBD1, 5 bases. The CDR3 spans 14 residues. The V gene's germline CDR1 is MNHEY and CDR2 SMNVEV (reference sequence). Trimming removed 9 bases at V and 4 bases at J, with 18 bases between. Here the CDR3 DNA reads TGTGCCAGTGGACGGCAGGGCAACGGAGAGACCCAGTACTTC. It encodes CASGRQGNGETQYF.

This chain connects TRBV7-9 to TRBJ1-5; D unresolved. The CDR3 has 14 amino acids. Germline V CDR1 and CDR2: SEHNR, FQNEAQ (reference sequence). The V and J ends lost 5 bases and 1 base respectively, with 9 bases between them. CDR3 nucleotide sequence: TGTGCCAGCAGCGAGATCGCCAGCAATCAGCCCCAGCATTTT. As protein: CASSEIASNQPQHF. Drawing the rest from reference TRBV7-9 and TRBJ1-5, the complete variable domain is DTGVSQNPRHKITKRGQNVTFRCDPISEHNRLYWYRQTLGQGPEFLTYFQNEAQLEKSRLLSDRFSAERPKGSFSTLEIQRTEQGDSAMYLCASSEIASNQPQHFGDGTRLSIL.

This clone showed up just once. The chain recombines TRBV13 with TRBJ1-1; 8 bases match TRBD1. The length of the CDR3 is 13 residues. Germline V gene lookup returns CDR1 PRHDT and CDR2 FYEKMQ (reference sequence). With V trimmed by 0 bases and J by 10 bases, 4 bases remained unmatched. CDR3 amino acids: CASSLGDRARAFF. Here the CDR3 DNA reads TGTGCCAGCAGCTTAGGGGACAGGGCTCGAGCTTTCTTT. Filled out from reference TRBV13 and TRBJ1-1, the complete variable domain reads AAGVIQSPRHLIKEKRETATLKCYPIPRHDTVYWYQQGPGQDPQFLISFYEKMQSDKGSIPDRFSAQQFSDYHSELNMSSLELGDSALYFCASSLGDRARAFFGQGTRLTVV.

J is TRBJ2-4 and V is TRBV5-1; D gene unclear. Trimming stripped 0 bases from V and 3 bases from J, with 7 bases between. This CDR3 contains 14 residues. The V gene's germline CDR1 is SGHRS and CDR2 YFSETQ. The CDR3 is CASSLDLDKNIQYF. The CDR3 bases are TGCGCCAGCAGCTTGGATCTAGACAAAAACATTCAGTACTTC. The entire variable domain, with the rest obtained from reference TRBV5-1 and TRBJ2-4, is as follows: KAGVTQTPRYLIKTRGQQVTLSCSPISGHRSVSWYQQTPGQGLQFLFEYFSETQRNKGNFPGRFSGRQFSNSRSEMNVSTLELGDSALYLCASSLDLDKNIQYFGAGTRLSVL.

The rearrangement joins TRBV5-1 to TRBJ1-2; 9 positions match TRBD1. Germline V gene data show CDR1 as SGHRS and CDR2 as YFSETQ. Germline trimming cut 4 bases from V and 5 bases from J; bases unmatched to any gene: 9. This CDR3 is 15 amino acids long. The chain's CDR3 is CASSTPGTGLYGYTF. CDR3 sequence (DNA): TGCGCCAGCAGCACGCCGGGGACAGGGCTTTATGGCTACACCTTC.

The gene calls are TRBV25-1 and TRBJ1-6; D not certain. The germline gives CDR1 MGHDK, CDR2 SYGVNS. The CDR3 is 12 amino acids. V lost 1 base and J 10 bases, leaving 5 bases between the germline ends. The CDR3 sequence: CASSEFRSPLHF. In DNA, the CDR3 is TGTGCCAGCAGTGAATTCCGGTCACCCCTCCACTTT.

The chain recombines TRBV6-5 with TRBJ1-2, with D tentatively TRBD1 (5 bases). Germline values: CDR1 MNHEY, CDR2 SVGAGI. This CDR3 has 15 amino acids. V dropped 0 bases and J dropped 0 bases, with 8 bases sitting between them. This CDR3 is CASSYSQGSNYGYTF. For the CDR3, the DNA is TGTGCCAGCAGTTACTCCCAGGGATCTAACTATGGCTACACCTTC.

The table lists this clone with a few counts. The chain has TRBV14 and TRBJ1-1, with a weak D call TRBD1 (6 bases). The CDR3 length is 14 residues. Trimming left V 3 bases short and J 6 bases short, with 14 bases between. Germline V lookup: CDR1 SGHDN, CDR2 FVKESK. The CDR3 DNA follows: TGTGCCAGCAGCCATGCGGGGGCAGGGTCTGAAGCTTTCTTT. Amino acids: CASSHAGAGSEAFF.

The chain carries TRBV24-1 and TRBJ2-7, with D perhaps TRBD2 (5 bases). The germline V and J ends were trimmed by 4 bases and 6 bases, with 12 bases remaining between them. This CDR3 spans 13 amino acids. Germline V CDR1 and CDR2: KGHDR, SFDVKD. The CDR3 DNA is TGTGCCACCAGTGACCGGAGGAGTTCCGAGCAGTACTTC. Protein: CATSDRRSSEQYF.

V and J are TRBV7-3 and TRBJ2-3; the match to TRBD2 covers 13 bases. CDR3 length: 16 residues. V lost 5 bases, J lost 3 bases, and 5 bases stayed unmatched. Germline V gene data show CDR1 as SGHTA and CDR2 as FQGTGA. CDR3 bases: TGTGCCAGCAGCCTGAAGACTAGCGGGGGGACAGATACGCAGTATTTT. This codes for CASSLKTSGGTDTQYF.

The chain links TRBV19 to TRBJ2-3, with TRBD1 matching 9 bases. CDR3 length equals 14 residues. Germline-derived CDR1 and CDR2 are LNHDA and SQIVND (reference sequence). V lost 7 bases and J lost 5; bases outside the gene matches: 7. The CDR3 nucleotides read TGTGCCAGTAAAACAGGGGGCGCGGGAGATACGCAGTATTTT. Its translation: CASKTGGAGDTQYF.

Turning to this clone: One end of the junction is discordant with germline, which a read error may explain. This rearrangement joins TRBV30 to TRBJ1-2; 7 bases align to TRBD1. CDR1 and CDR2 (germline): GTSNPN, SVGIG (reference sequence). The CDR3 runs to 13 residues. CDR3 amino acids: CAWRRGRNYGYTF. DNA for the CDR3: TGTGCTTGGAGAAGGGGGCGGAACTATGGCTACACCTTC.

The J gene is TRBJ1-1, the V gene TRBV7-8, with TRBD1 matching 8 bases. The V and J ends lost 2 bases and 6 bases, in that order; junction bases with no gene match: 2. Germline V gene lookup returns CDR1 SGHVS and CDR2 FQNEAQ. The CDR3 has 13 amino acids. The CDR3 reads CASSLRTGPEAFF. In DNA form, the CDR3 reads TGTGCCAGCAGCTTAAGGACAGGGCCTGAAGCTTTCTTT. The variable domain in full, completed from reference TRBV7-8 and TRBJ1-1, reads GAGVSQSPRYKVAKRGQDVALRCDPISGHVSLFWYQQALGQGPEFLTYFQNEAQLDKSGLPSDRFFAERPEGSVSTLKIQRTQQEDSAVYLCASSLRTGPEAFFGQGTRLTVV.

The rearrangement uses TRBV29-1 and TRBJ1-4; 9 bases fit TRBD1. The CDR3 contains 13 residues. CDR1 SQVTM and CDR2 ANQGSEA come from the germline V gene. V was clipped by 6 bases and J by 5 bases; unmatched bases: 4. The CDR3 sequence: CSVVGTGNEKLFF. CDR3 nucleotides: TGCAGCGTCGTGGGGACAGGGAATGAAAAACTGTTTTTT.

The chain links TRBV4-1 to TRBJ2-1; the match to TRBD2 covers 10 bases. V was pared by 1 base and J by 8 bases, with 8 bases of the junction left unmatched. The CDR3 runs 16 residues. Germline V gives CDR1 MGHRA, CDR2 YSYEKL. The CDR3 bases are TGCGCCAGCAGCCAAGTAACCAGCGGGGGGGCTCATGAGCAGTTCTTC. This sequence encodes CASSQVTSGGAHEQFF.

The chain has TRBV7-3 and TRBJ1-2, with no clear D. V was clipped by 5 bases and J by 3 bases, with 16 bases between them. The CDR3 has 15 amino acids. CDR1 SGHTA and CDR2 FQGTGA come from the germline V gene. The CDR3 DNA reads TGTGCCAGCAGCCCAGCGCAGTTAGTTGACTATGGCTACACCTTC. Translated, it gives CASSPAQLVDYGYTF.

The V gene is TRBV6-4, the J gene TRBJ1-1, with D perhaps TRBD1 (6 bases). The V and J ends lost 4 bases and 3 bases respectively, with 9 bases between them. Per the germline V gene, CDR1 is MRHNA and CDR2 is SNTAGT. The CDR3 contains 13 residues. The CDR3 DNA sequence: TGTGCCAGCAGTGGTGGACAGCACACTGAAGCTTTCTTT. Protein sequence: CASSGGQHTEAFF.

V and J are TRBV7-2 and TRBJ2-3; 14 bases are shared with TRBD2. V lost 2 bases, J lost 2 bases, and 9 bases stayed unmatched. The CDR3 consists of 19 residues. Germline CDR1 SGHTA, CDR2 FQGNSA. This CDR3 is CASSLYSGLAGGPTDTQYF. DNA for the CDR3: TGTGCCAGCAGCTTATACTCCGGACTAGCGGGGGGCCCCACAGATACGCAGTATTTT.

The rearrangement links TRBV9 to TRBJ1-3, with 7 bases aligning to TRBD1. The CDR3 contains 15 residues. The germline CDR1 and CDR2 sequences are SGDLS and YYNGEE. V dropped 0 bases and J dropped 9; count of bases not matched to a gene: 9. DNA for the CDR3: TGTGCCAGCAGCGTAGGAGAGACAGGGCGGACCACCATATATTTT. It translates to CASSVGETGRTTIYF.

V and J are TRBV7-8 and TRBJ1-2, with 8 bases matching TRBD1. This CDR3 has 23 amino acids. V was clipped by 5 bases and J by 5 bases; unmatched bases: 34. Germline lookup yields CDR1 SGHVS and CDR2 FQNEAQ. The CDR3 is CASSPTPGTGPERNYPLRYGYTF. DNA of the CDR3: TGTGCCAGCAGCCCAACCCCCGGGACAGGCCCAGAAAGAAATTACCCCCTTCGATATGGCTACACCTTC.

The CDR3 region has the DNA TGCAGCGTTGGCGGGGGGAGGTACGAGCAGTACTTC. It is translated as CSVGGGRYEQYF. V is TRBV29-1 and J is TRBJ2-7, with 8 nucleotides matching TRBD2. Germline lookup yields CDR1 SQVTM and CDR2 ANQGSEA. This CDR3 comprises 12 residues. With 4 bases clipped from V and 4 bases from J, the junction kept 3 bases outside the gene matches.

The CDR3 sequence is CASSPWTGIAKNIQYF. The CDR3 DNA reads TGTGCCAGCTCACCCTGGACAGGAATAGCCAAAAACATTCAGTACTTC. The rearrangement uses TRBV18 and TRBJ2-4; 7 positions match TRBD1. The CDR3 is 16 residues long. Germline V gives CDR1 KGHSH, CDR2 LQKENI. V dropped 3 bases and J dropped 0; count of bases not matched to a gene: 5. Based on the CDR3 plus reference TRBV18 and TRBJ2-4, the full variable domain is NAGVMQNPRHLVRRRGQEARLRCSPMKGHSHVYWYRQLPEEGLKFMVYLQKENIIDESGMPKERFSAEFPKEGPSILRIQQVVRGDSAAYFCASSPWTGIAKNIQYFGAGTRLSVL.

The chain has TRBV5-1 and TRBJ2-7; D call uncertain. The germline V gene encodes CDR1 SGHRS and CDR2 YFSETQ. Trimming removed 3 bases from V and 4 bases from J, with 5 bases in between. The CDR3 totals 11 residues. The CDR3 sequence is CASSSKYEQYF. CDR3 nucleotide sequence: TGCGCCAGCAGCTCAAAATACGAGCAGTACTTC.

The chain carries TRBV27 and TRBJ1-2; a possible D gene is TRBD1 (5 bases). The CDR3 consists of 16 residues. The germline V gene has CDR1 MNHEY and CDR2 SMNVEV (reference sequence). V was shortened by 0 bases and J by 1 base, with 12 bases between the two germline ends. The CDR3 sequence is CASSLSETAFNYGYTF. The CDR3 DNA is TGTGCCAGCAGTTTATCGGAGACAGCATTTAACTATGGCTACACCTTC.